Listed below are T cell receptor beta chains from one sample, sequenced in a study of radiotherapy plus CTLA-4 blockade in lung cancer. Profiling relied on immunoSEQ multiplex PCR, and the TCRdb table lists in-frame clones only, not all of them. The repertoire consists of 55,000 to 65,000 clones, with 75% to 85% occurring once and the leading ten covering almost 4%. The source was peripheral blood, collected from a patient treated with radiotherapy plus ipilimumab. All receptors come from a human donor with non-small cell lung cancer who had a partial response to radiotherapy plus ipilimumab. Each CDR3 is given with its conserved first and last residue. Clone size, where shown, is once, few, many, or a class for clones that have expanded.

j_gene: TRBJ2-7
abundance: NA
v_gene: TRBV10-3
CDR3aa: CAITAFTSGGIDEQYF

j_gene: TRBJ2-6
abundance: NA
v_gene: TRBV7-9
CDR3aa: CASTLTGAGANVLTF

j_gene: TRBJ2-7
abundance: NA
v_gene: TRBV4-1
CDR3aa: CASSQDPTSYEQYF

j_gene: NA
abundance: NA
v_gene: TRBV2
CDR3aa: CASRDRGTSYEQYF

j_gene: TRBJ1-4
abundance: NA
v_gene: TRBV18
CDR3aa: CASSPGGQGNEKLFF

j_gene: TRBJ2-3
abundance: NA
v_gene: TRBV7-3
CDR3aa: CASSAGGSNTQYF

j_gene: TRBJ2-1
abundance: NA
v_gene: TRBV30
CDR3aa: CAWSVSSGVYNEQFF

j_gene: TRBJ1-1
abundance: NA
v_gene: TRBV19
CDR3aa: CASSMGTGTGTEAFF

j_gene: TRBJ1-1
abundance: NA
v_gene: TRBV14
CDR3aa: CASSQVSFKAFF

j_gene: TRBJ2-7
abundance: NA
v_gene: TRBV6-1
CDR3aa: CASSDPGWGEQYF

j_gene: TRBJ2-5
abundance: NA
v_gene: TRBV25-1
CDR3aa: CASGKDTGETQYF

j_gene: TRBJ1-2
abundance: NA
v_gene: TRBV4-1
CDR3aa: CASSQDWVGGQKGYTF

j_gene: TRBJ2-1
abundance: NA
v_gene: TRBV9
CDR3aa: CASSFGTSGLNEQFF

j_gene: TRBJ2-1
abundance: NA
v_gene: TRBV5-1
CDR3aa: CASSLATSGGEQFF

j_gene: TRBJ1-4
abundance: few
v_gene: TRBV2
CDR3aa: CASSGGGSNEKLFF

j_gene: TRBJ1-3
abundance: few
v_gene: TRBV29-1
CDR3aa: CSVELGEGNTIYF

j_gene: TRBJ1-2
abundance: NA
v_gene: TRBV19
CDR3aa: CASRQGADYGYTF

j_gene: TRBJ2-3
abundance: few
v_gene: TRBV7-2
CDR3aa: CASSLAPSGGIWARADTQYF

j_gene: TRBJ1-1
abundance: few
v_gene: TRBV5-4
CDR3aa: CASSGPGQGVNTEAFF

j_gene: TRBJ2-3
abundance: NA
v_gene: TRBV19
CDR3aa: CARRGSTDTQYF

j_gene: TRBJ2-1
abundance: NA
v_gene: TRBV2
CDR3aa: CASSEALLAGGPFF

j_gene: TRBJ1-2
abundance: NA
v_gene: TRBV11-2
CDR3aa: CASRADRGRTRGYTF

j_gene: TRBJ1-2
abundance: NA
v_gene: TRBV7-8
CDR3aa: CASSPRTGPVDGYTF

j_gene: TRBJ1-2
abundance: once
v_gene: TRBV13
CDR3aa: CASSLGQSNYGYTF

j_gene: TRBJ2-2
abundance: once
v_gene: TRBV11-3
CDR3aa: CASSTGQSPGELFF

j_gene: TRBJ2-7
abundance: once
v_gene: TRBV28
CDR3aa: CASSRRDRAYEQYF

j_gene: TRBJ1-2
abundance: few
v_gene: TRBV25-1
CDR3aa: CASSEYWAPNYGYTF

j_gene: TRBJ2-5
abundance: NA
v_gene: TRBV28
CDR3aa: CASSLGPQGATETQYF

j_gene: TRBJ1-1
abundance: NA
v_gene: TRBV5-8
CDR3aa: CASSLWGGSNTEAFF

j_gene: TRBJ2-5
abundance: few
v_gene: TRBV30
CDR3aa: CAWTRQQETQYF

j_gene: TRBJ1-2
abundance: NA
v_gene: TRBV4-3
CDR3aa: CASSQDWTVSNYGYTF

j_gene: TRBJ2-1
abundance: NA
v_gene: TRBV27
CDR3aa: CASSPYSGTGGYNEQFF

j_gene: TRBJ2-3
abundance: NA
v_gene: TRBV2
CDR3aa: CASKKEGGTDTQYF

j_gene: TRBJ1-3
abundance: NA
v_gene: TRBV6-5
CDR3aa: CASSTDFSGNTIYF

j_gene: TRBJ2-2
abundance: NA
v_gene: TRBV11-2
CDR3aa: CASSFRQGRELFF

j_gene: TRBJ1-5
abundance: NA
v_gene: TRBV10-3
CDR3aa: CATSFSENQPQHF

j_gene: TRBJ2-6
abundance: few
v_gene: TRBV2
CDR3aa: CASSDWASGANVLTF

j_gene: TRBJ1-1
abundance: NA
v_gene: TRBV19
CDR3aa: CASSYWTGDTEAFF

j_gene: TRBJ1-6
abundance: few
v_gene: TRBV4-3
CDR3aa: CASSHGQGVSPLHF

j_gene: TRBJ2-4
abundance: once
v_gene: TRBV5-4
CDR3aa: CASSLGSGTGVQYF